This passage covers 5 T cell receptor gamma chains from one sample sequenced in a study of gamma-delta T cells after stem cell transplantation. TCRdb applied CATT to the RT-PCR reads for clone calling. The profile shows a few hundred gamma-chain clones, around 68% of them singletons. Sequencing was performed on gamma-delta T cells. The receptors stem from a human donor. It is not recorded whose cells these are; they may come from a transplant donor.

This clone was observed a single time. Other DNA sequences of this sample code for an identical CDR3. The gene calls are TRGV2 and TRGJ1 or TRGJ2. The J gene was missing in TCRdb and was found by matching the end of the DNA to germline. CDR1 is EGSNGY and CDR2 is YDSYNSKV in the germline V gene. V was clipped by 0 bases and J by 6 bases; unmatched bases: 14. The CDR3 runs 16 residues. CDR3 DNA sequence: TGTGCCACCTGGGACGGGCCACCGCCACGATCTTATAAGAAACTCTTT. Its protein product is CATWDGPPPRSYKKLF.

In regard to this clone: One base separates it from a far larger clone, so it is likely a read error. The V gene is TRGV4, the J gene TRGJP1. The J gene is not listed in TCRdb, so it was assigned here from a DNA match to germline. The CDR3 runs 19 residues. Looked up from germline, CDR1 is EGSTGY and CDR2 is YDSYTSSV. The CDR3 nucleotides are TGTGCCACCTGGGGTGGGGTAGAAGTCCTTAATTTTACTGGTTGGTTCAAGATATTT. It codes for CATWGGVEVLNFTGWFKIF.

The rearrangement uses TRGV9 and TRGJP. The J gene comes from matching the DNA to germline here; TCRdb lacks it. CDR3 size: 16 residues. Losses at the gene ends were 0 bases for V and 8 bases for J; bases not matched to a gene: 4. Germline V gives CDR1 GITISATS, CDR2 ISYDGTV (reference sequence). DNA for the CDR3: TGTGCCTTGTGGGAGGTGGAGAAGTTGGGCAAAAAAATCAAGGTATTT. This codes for CALWEVEKLGKKIKVF.

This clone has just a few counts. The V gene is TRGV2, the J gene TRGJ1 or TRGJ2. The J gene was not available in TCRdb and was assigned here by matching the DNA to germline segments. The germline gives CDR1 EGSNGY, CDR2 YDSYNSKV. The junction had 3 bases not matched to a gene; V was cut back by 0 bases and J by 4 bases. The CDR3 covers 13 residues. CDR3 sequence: CATWDGQYYKKLF. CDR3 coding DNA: TGTGCCACCTGGGACGGGCAATATTATAAGAAACTCTTT.

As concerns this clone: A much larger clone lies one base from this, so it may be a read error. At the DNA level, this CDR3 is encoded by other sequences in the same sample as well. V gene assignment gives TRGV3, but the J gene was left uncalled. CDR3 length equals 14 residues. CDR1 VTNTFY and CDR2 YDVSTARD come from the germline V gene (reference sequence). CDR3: CATWDRLGGYKKLF. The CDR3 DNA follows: TGTGCCACCTGGGACAGGCTAGGGGGGTATAAGAAGCTCTTT.